The present T cell receptor (beta chain) was sequenced within a study of graft-versus-host responses after intestinal transplantation. Study-level background: Transplantation in recipients was multivisceral, liver-intestinal, or isolated intestinal.

TCRdb keeps only in-frame clones here, not all; method: immunoSEQ multiplex PCR. Of approximately 70,000 clones listed, nearly 85% are singletons. Findings and limits, study-wide: Declines in HvG clones occurring early post-transplant were associated with peak circulating GvH clone levels. Some GvH clones appeared in ileal mucosa or blood before recipient bone marrow. Individuals carrying graft-donor T cell macrochimerism showed high graft-versus-host to host-versus-graft clonal ratios in allografts.

CDR1 MNHEY and CDR2 SMNVEV come from the germline V gene (reference sequence). The J segment lost 6 bases and the V segment lost 10 bases, leaving 7 bases of the junction unmatched. The CDR3 contains 13 residues. In regard to this clone: Antigen: not known.

The chain carries TRBV27 and TRBJ2-1; 9 nucleotides agree with TRBD2. This TCR was sampled from a human donor who was the organ donor for an intestinal transplant. The source material was unstimulated CD4+ T cells sorted from spleen or lymph node cells, sampled before transplant. The DNA of the CDR3 is TGTGCCATAAGAGCGGGGGGCCTCAATGAGCAGTTCTTC. Its protein product is CAIRAGGLNEQFF.